This TCR beta chain was identified during a study of T-cell reconstitution after alpha-beta-depleted transplantation in children. In this sample, this clonotype turned up a few times. It was with unique molecular identifiers that the TCRbeta library was prepared. TCRdb reprocessed the PCR reads with MiXCR, giving one entry per CDR3 protein. The table lists 500,000 to 600,000 distinct CDR3 sequences, about 31% of them singletons, with about 2.3% in the top ten. CDR1 and CDR2 (germline): DFQATT, SNEGSKA (reference sequence). This CDR3 is built from 13 residues. V was trimmed by 4 bases and J by 1 base, leaving 10 bases between them.

Sequenced material: PBMCs from the stem cell graft donor, taken from the stem cell graft. The chain uses TRBV20-1 and TRBJ1-1; D unclear. This TCR derives from a human donor who donated a stem cell graft to a child with aplastic anemia. Here the CDR3 reads CSATSAPNTEAFF. For the CDR3, the DNA is TGCAGTGCTACCTCGGCACCGAACACTGAAGCTTTCTTT.